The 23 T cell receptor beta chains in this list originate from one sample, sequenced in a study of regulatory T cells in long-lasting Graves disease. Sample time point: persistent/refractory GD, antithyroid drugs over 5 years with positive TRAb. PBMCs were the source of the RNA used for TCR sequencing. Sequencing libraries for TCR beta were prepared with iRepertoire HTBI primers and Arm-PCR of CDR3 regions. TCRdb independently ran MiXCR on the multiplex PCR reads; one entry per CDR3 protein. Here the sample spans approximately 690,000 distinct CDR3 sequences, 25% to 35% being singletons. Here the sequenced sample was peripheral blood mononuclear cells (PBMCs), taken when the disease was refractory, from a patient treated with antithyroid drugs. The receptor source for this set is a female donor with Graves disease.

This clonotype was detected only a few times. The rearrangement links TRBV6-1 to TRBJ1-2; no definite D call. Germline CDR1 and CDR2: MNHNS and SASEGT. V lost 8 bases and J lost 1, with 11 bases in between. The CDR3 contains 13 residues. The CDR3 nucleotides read TGTGCCAGCGGAGGAGGGAATAACTATGGCTACACCTTC. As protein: CASGGGNNYGYTF.

The CDR3 region is CASSSLEAGGLHEQFF. The CDR3 DNA is TGTGCCAGCAGTTCCCTCGAGGCGGGAGGGTTGCATGAGCAGTTCTTC. The chain couples TRBV6-5 to TRBJ2-1; 9 bases align to TRBD2. The CDR3 covers 16 residues. CDR1 is MNHEY, CDR2 SVGAGI, per germline. After removal of 4 bases from V and 8 bases from J, the junction contained 12 bases not matched to a gene.

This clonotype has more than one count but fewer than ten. The CDR3 sequence: CAWSVLRGIFGYTF. CDR3 DNA: TGTGCCTGGAGTGTACTACGGGGGATCTTTGGCTACACCTTC. This chain links TRBV30 with TRBJ1-2; possibly TRBD1 for D (5 bases). V dropped 0 bases and J dropped 7 bases, with 15 bases sitting between them. The germline CDR1 and CDR2 sequences are GTSNPN and SVGIG (reference sequence). The CDR3 length is 14 residues.

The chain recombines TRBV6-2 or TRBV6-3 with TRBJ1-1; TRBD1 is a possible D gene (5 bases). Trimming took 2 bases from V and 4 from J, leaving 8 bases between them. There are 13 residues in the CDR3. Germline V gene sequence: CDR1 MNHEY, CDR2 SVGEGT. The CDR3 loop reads CASSYERGTEAFF. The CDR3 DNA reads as TGTGCCAGCAGTTACGAGAGGGGCACTGAAGCTTTCTTT.

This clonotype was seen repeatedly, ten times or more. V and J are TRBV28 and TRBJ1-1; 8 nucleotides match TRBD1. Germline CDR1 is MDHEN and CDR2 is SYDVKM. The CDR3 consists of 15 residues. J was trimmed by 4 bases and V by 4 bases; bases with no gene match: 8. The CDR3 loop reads CASSSPQGAGTEAFF. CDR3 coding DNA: TGTGCCAGCAGTTCCCCGCAGGGGGCGGGCACTGAAGCTTTCTTT.

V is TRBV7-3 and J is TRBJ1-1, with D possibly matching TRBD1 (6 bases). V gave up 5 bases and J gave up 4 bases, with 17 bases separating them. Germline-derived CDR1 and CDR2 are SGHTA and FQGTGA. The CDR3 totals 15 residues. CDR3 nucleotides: TGTGCCAGCAGCGCTGCAGCGGGGGCGGGCACTGAAGCTTTCTTT. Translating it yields CASSAAAGAGTEAFF.

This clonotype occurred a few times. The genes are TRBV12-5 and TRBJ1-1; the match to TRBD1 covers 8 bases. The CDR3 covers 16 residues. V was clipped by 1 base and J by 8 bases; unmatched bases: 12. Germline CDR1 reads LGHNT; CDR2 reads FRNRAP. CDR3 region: CASGLEPTGEEREAFF. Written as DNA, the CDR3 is TGTGCTAGTGGTTTGGAACCGACAGGGGAGGAACGGGAAGCTTTCTTT.

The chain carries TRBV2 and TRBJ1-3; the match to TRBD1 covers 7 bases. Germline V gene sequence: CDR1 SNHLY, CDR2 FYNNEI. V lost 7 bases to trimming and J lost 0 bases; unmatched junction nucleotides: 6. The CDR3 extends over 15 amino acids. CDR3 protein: CASIGTVSSGNTIYF. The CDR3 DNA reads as TGTGCCAGCATTGGGACAGTCAGCTCTGGAAACACCATATATTTT.

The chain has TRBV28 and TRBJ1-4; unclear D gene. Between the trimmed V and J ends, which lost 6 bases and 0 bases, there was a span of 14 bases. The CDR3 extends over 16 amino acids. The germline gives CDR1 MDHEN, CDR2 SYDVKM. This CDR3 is CASRFPGGATNEKLFF. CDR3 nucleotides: TGTGCCAGCAGATTCCCCGGCGGAGCAACTAATGAAAAACTGTTTTTT.

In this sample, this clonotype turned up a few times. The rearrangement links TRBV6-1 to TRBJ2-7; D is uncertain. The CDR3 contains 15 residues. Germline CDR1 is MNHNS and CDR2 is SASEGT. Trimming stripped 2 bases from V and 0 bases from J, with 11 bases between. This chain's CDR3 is CASSELAVPSYEQYF. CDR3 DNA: TGTGCCAGCAGTGAATTGGCAGTCCCCTCCTACGAGCAGTACTTC.

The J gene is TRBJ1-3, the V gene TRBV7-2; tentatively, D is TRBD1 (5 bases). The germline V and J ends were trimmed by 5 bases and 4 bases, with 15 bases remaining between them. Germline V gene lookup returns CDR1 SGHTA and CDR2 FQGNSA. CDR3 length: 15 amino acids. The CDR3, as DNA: TGTGCCAGCAGCCGGGACTTTCACCGCGGAAACACCATATATTTT. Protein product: CASSRDFHRGNTIYF.

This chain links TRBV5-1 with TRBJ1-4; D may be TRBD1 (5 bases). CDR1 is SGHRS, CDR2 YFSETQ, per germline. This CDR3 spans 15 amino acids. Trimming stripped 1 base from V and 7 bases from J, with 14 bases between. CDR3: CASSLQRDGGEKLFF. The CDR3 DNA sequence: TGCGCCAGCAGCTTGCAACGGGACGGAGGTGAAAAACTGTTTTTT.

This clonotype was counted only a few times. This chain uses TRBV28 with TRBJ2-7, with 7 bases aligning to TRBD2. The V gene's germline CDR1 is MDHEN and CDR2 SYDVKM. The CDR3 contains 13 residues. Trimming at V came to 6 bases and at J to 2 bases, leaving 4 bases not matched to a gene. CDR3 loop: CASSFGRPYEQYF. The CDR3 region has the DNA TGTGCCAGCAGCTTCGGGAGGCCCTACGAGCAGTACTTC.

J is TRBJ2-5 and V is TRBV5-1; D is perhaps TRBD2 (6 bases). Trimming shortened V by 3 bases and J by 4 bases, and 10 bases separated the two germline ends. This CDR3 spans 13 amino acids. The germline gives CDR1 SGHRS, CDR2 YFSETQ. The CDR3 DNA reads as TGCGCCAGCAGCTGGGACGGGAGAGAGACCCAGTACTTC. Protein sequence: CASSWDGRETQYF.

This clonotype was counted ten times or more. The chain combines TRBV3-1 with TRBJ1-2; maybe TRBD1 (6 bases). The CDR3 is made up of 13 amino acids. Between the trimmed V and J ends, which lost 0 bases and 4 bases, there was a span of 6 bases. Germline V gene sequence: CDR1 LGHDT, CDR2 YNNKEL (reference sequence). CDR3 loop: CASSQEGGYGYTF. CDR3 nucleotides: TGTGCCAGCAGCCAAGAAGGGGGCTATGGCTACACCTTC.

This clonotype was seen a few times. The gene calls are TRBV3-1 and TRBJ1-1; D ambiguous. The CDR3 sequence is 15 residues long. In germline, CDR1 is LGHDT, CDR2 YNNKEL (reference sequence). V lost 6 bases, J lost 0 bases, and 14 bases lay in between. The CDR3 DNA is TGTGCCAGCAGTCCCCGCCGGGCCTTGAACACTGAAGCTTTCTTT. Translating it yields CASSPRRALNTEAFF. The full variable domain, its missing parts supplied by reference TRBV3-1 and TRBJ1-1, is DTAVSQTPKYLVTQMGNDKSIKCEQNLGHDTMYWYKQDSKKFLKIMFSYNNKELIINETVPNRFSPKSPDKAHLNLHINSLELGDSAVYFCASSPRRALNTEAFFGQGTRLTVV.

For the CDR3, the DNA is TGTGCCAGCAGCTTAGAGGGCAGGTCAGATACGCAGTATTTT. Amino acids: CASSLEGRSDTQYF. V and J are TRBV13 and TRBJ2-3; D unresolved. Germline CDR1 PRHDT, CDR2 FYEKMQ (reference sequence). CDR3 size: 14 residues. V dropped 1 base and J dropped 4 bases, with 9 bases sitting between them.

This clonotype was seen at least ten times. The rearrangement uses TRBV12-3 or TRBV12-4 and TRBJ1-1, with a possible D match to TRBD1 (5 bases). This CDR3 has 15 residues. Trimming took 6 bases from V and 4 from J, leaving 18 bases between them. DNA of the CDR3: TGTGCCAGCAGGCGGGCTGGGGCTCGAGTCACTGAAGCTTTCTTT. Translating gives CASRRAGARVTEAFF.

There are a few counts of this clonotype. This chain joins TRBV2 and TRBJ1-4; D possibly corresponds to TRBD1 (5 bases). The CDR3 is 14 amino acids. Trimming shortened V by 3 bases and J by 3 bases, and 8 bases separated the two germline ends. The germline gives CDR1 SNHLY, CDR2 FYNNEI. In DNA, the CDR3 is TGTGCCAGCAGTGAGGGGCCGTCTAATGAAAAACTGTTTTTT. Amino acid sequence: CASSEGPSNEKLFF.

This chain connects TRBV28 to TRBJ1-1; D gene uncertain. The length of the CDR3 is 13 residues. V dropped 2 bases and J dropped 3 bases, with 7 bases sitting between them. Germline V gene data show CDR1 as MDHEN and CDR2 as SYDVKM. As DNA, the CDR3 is TGTGCCAGCAGTTTAAAAGACTACACTGAAGCTTTCTTT. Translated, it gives CASSLKDYTEAFF.

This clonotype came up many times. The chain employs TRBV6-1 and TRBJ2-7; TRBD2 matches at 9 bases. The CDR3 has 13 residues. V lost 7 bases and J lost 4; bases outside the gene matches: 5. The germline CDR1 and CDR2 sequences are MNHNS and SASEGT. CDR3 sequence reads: CASMREGTYEQYF. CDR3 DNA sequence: TGTGCCAGCATGCGGGAGGGCACGTACGAGCAGTACTTC.

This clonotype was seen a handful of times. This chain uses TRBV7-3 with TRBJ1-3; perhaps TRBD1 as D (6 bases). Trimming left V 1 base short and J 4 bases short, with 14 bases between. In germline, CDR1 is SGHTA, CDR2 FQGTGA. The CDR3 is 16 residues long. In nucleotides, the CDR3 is TGTGCCAGCAGCTTAAGTGGACAGACAAGAGGAAACACCATATATTTT. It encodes CASSLSGQTRGNTIYF.

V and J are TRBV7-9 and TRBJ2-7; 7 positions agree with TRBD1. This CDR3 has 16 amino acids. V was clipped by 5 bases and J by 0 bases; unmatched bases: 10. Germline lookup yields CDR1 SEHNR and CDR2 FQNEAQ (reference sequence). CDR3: CASSVRKTGHSYEQYF. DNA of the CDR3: TGTGCCAGCAGCGTACGGAAGACAGGGCACTCCTACGAGCAGTACTTC.